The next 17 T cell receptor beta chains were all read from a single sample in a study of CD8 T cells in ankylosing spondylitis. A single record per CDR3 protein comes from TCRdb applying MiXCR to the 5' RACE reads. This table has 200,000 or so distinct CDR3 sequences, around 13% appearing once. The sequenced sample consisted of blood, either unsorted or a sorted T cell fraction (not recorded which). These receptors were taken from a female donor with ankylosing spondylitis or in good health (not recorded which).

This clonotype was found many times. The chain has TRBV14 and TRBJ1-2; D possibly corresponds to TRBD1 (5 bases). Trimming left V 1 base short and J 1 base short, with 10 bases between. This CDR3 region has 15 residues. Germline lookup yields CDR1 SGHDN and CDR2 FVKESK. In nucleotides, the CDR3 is TGTGCCAGCAGCCAAGGGGGCGTTATTAACTATGGCTACACCTTC. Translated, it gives CASSQGGVINYGYTF.

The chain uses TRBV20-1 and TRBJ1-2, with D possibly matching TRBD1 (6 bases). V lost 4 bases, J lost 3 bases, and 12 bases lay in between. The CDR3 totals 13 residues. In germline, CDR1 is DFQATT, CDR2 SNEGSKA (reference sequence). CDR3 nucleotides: TGCAGTGCTAAGGGCGACAGGCACTATGGCTACACCTTC. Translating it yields CSAKGDRHYGYTF.

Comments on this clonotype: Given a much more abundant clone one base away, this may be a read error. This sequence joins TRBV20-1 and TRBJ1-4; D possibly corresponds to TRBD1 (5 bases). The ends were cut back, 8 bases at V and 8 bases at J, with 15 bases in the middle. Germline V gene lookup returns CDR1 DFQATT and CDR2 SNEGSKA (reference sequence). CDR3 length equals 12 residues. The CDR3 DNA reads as TGCAGTACCCGGGGACGTGGGGAAAAACTGTTTTTT. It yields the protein CSTRGRGEKLFF.

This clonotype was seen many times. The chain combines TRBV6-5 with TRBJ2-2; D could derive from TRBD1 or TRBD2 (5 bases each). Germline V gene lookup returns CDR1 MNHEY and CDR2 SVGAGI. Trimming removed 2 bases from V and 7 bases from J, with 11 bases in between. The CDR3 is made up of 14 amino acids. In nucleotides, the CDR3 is TGTGCCAGCAGTTACGGGGGAAAGAGCGGGGAGCTGTTTTTT. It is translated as CASSYGGKSGELFF.

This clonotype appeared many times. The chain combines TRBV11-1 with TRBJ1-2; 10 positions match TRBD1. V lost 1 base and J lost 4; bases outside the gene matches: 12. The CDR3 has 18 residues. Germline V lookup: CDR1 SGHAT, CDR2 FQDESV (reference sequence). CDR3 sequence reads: CASSLEGTGELLVYGYTF. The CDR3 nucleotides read TGTGCCAGCAGCTTAGAAGGGACAGGGGAATTGTTGGTCTATGGCTACACCTTC.

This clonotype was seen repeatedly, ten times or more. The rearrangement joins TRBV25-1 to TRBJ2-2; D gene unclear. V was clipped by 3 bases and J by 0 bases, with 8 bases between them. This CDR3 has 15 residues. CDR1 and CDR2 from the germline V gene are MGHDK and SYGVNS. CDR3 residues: CASSDQETNTGELFF. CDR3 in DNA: TGTGCCAGCAGTGACCAGGAAACGAACACCGGGGAGCTGTTTTTT. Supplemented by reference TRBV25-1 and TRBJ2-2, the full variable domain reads EADIYQTPRYLVIGTGKKITLECSQTMGHDKMYWYQQDPGMELHLIHYSYGVNSTEKGDLSSESTVSRIRTEHFPLTLESARPSHTSQYLCASSDQETNTGELFFGEGSRLTVL.

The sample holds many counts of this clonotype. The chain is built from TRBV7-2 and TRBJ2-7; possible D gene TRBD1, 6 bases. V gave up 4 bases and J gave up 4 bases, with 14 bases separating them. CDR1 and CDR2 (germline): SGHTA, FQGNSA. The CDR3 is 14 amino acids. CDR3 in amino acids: CASSSRQGWYEQYF. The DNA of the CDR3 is TGTGCCAGCAGCTCCCGGCAGGGGTGGTACGAGCAGTACTTC. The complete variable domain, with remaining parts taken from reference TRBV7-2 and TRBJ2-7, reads GAGVSQSPSNKVTEKGKDVELRCDPISGHTALYWYRQSLGQGLEFLIYFQGNSAPDKSGLPSDRFSAERTGGSVSTLTIQRTQQEDSAVYLCASSSRQGWYEQYFGPGTRLTVT.

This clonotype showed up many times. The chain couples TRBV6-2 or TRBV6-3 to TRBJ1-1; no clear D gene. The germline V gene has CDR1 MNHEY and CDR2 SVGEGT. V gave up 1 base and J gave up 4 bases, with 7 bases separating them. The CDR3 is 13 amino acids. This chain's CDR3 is CASSYLGSTEAFF. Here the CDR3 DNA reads TGTGCCAGCAGTTACTTGGGGAGCACTGAAGCTTTCTTT.

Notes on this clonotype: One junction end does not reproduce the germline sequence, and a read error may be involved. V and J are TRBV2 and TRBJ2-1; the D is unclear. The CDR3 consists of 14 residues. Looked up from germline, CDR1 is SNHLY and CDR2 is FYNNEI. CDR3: CTSSPPTRYNEQFF. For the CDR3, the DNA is TGTACCAGCAGTCCACCGACACGTTACAATGAGCAGTTCTTC. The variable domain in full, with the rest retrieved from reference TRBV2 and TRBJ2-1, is EPEVTQTPSHQVTQMGQEVILRCVPISNHLYFYWYRQILGQKVEFLVSFYNNEISEKSEIFDDQFSVERPDGSNFTLKIRSTKLEDSAMYFCTSSPPTRYNEQFFGPGTRLTVL.

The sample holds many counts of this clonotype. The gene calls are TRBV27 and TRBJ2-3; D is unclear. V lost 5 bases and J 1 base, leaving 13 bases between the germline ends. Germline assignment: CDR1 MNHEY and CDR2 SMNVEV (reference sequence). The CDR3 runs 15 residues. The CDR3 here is CASSANGLRTDTQYF. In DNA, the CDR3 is TGTGCCAGCAGTGCCAACGGGCTCCGCACAGATACGCAGTATTTT.

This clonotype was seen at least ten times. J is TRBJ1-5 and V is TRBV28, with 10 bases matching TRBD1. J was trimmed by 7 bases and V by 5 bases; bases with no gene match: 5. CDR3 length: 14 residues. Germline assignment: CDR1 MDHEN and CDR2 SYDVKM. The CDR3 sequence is CASSRDRGAQPQHF. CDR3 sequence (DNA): TGTGCCAGCAGTCGGGACAGGGGCGCCCAGCCCCAGCATTTT.

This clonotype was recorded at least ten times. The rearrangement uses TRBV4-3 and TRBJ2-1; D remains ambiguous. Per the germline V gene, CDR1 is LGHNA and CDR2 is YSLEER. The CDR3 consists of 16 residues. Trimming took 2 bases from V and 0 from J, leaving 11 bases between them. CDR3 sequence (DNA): TGCGCCAGCAGCCAAAGGGCAGCAAGCTCCTACAATGAGCAGTTCTTC. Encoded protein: CASSQRAASSYNEQFF.

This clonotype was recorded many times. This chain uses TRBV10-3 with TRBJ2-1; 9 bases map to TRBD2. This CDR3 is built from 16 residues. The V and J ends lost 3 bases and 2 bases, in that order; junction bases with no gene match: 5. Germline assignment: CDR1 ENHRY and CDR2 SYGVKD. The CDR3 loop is CAISELSGRTYNEQFF. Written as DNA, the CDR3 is TGTGCCATCAGTGAACTTAGCGGGAGAACCTACAATGAGCAGTTCTTC.

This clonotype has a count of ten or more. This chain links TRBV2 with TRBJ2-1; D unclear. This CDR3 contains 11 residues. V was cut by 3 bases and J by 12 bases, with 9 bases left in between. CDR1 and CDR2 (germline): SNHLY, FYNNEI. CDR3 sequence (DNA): TGTGCCAGCAGTGACCAGATAGGGCAGTTCTTC. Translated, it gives CASSDQIGQFF.

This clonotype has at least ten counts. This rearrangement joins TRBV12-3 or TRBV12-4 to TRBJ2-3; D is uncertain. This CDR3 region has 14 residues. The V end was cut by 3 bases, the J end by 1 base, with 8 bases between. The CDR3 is CASSLVRRTDTQYF. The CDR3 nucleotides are TGTGCCAGCAGTTTGGTCAGGCGCACAGATACGCAGTATTTT.

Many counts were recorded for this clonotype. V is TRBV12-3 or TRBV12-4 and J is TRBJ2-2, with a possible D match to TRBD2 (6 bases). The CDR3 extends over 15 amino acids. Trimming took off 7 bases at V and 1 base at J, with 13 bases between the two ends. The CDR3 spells CASTLGLLNTGELFF. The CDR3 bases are TGTGCCAGCACCTTGGGACTGTTGAACACCGGGGAGCTGTTTTTT.

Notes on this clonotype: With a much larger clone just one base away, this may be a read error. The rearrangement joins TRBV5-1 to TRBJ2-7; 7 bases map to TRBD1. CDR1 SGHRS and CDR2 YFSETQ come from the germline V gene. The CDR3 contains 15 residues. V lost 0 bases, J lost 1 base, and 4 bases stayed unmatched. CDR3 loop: CASSLVEGASYEQYF. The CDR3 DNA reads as TGCGCCAGCAGCTTGGTAGAGGGGGCGTCCTACGAGCAGTACTTC.